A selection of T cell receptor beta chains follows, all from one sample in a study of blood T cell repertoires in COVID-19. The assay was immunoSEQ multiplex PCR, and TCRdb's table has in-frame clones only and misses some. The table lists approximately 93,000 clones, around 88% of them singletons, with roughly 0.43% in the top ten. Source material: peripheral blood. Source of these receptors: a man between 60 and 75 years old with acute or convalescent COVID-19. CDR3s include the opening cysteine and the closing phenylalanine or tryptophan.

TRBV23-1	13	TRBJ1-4	CASTKEQGEKLFF
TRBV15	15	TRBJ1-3	CATRFRQLSGNTIYF
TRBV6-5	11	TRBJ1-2	CASTKGVGYTF
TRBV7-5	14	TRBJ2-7	CVRSSLAGSYEQYF
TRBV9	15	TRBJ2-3	CASSVMGERTDTQYF
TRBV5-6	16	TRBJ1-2	CASSSTRQSPNPGYTF
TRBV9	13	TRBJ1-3	CASSGLSGNTIYF
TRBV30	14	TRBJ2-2	CAWRGRRGTGELFF
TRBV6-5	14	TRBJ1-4	CASSNRGTNEKLFF
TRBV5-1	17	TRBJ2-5	CASSLVRQGVGQETQYF
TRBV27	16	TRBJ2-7	CASSSQQTSGGTEQYF
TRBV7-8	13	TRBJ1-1	CASSLASGGEAFF
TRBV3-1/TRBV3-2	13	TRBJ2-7	CASSPGQIYEQYF
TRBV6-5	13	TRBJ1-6	CASTGGGQWSLHF
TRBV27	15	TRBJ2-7	CASGRTGGLGYEQYF
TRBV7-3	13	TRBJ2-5	CASSLSSTETQYF
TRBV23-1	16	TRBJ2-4	CASSGRDRDGENIQYF
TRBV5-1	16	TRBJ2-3	CASSLSLAAPPDTQYF
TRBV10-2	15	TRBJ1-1	CASWGGGRKNTEAFF
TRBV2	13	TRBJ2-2	CASTGRGTGELFF
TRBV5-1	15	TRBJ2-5	CASSWAGGAQETQYF
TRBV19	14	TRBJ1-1	CASSSRQGLVRAFF
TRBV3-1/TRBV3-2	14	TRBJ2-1	CASSQEGLANEQFF
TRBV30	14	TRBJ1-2	CAWNPGQGNYGYTF
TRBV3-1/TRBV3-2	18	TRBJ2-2	CASSQGVSGSIGTGELFF
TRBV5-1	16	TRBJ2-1	CASSLLNGGASNEQFF
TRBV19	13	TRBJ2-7	CASSSTGIYEQYF
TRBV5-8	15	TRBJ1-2	CASSLGDRTFYGYTF
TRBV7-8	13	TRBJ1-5	CASSSYRDQPQHF
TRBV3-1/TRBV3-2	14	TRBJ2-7	CASSLGAGSDEQYF
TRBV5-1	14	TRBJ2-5	CASSLLLAGEGQYF
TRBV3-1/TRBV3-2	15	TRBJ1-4	CASSFGRQGTEKLFF
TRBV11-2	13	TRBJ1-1	CASSLVRNTEAFF
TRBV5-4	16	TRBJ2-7	CASSPGLAGGLNEQYF
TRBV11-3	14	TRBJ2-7	CASSPGRGSHEQYF
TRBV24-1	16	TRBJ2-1	CATSVGTGGSYNEQFF
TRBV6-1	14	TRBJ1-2	CASSERQGDYGYTF
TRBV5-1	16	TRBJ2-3	CASSLPLAEDTDTQYF
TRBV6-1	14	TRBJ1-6	CASSEAVQGEALHF
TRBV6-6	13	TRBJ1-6	CASIKGQGKTLHF
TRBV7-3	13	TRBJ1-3	CASSLTAGNTIYF
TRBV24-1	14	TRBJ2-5	CATSGAGDQETQYF
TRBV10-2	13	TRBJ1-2	CASSEGQSYGYTF
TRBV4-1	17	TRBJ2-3	CASSQDEGQGVTDTQYF
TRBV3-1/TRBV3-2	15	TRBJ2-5	CASSQDRGEGETQYF
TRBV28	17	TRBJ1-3	CASNRSGTGLPGNTIYF
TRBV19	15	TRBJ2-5	CASTGTSGGQETQYF